Sequencing of this TCR beta chain was carried out in a study of blood T cell repertoires in COVID-19. Assay: immunoSEQ multiplex PCR; the TCRdb copy retains only in-frame clones and omits some. Seen here are fewer than 55,000 clones, approximately 83% observed once, and the top ten hold over 6%. CDR3 size: 21 residues. With V trimmed by 2 bases and J by 0 bases, 15 bases remained unmatched. The germline gives CDR1 KGHSH, CDR2 LQKENI. Sequenced: peripheral blood. This receptor was identified in a man aged 65 to 85 with active COVID-19. The V and J genes are TRBV18 and TRBJ2-6, with 8 bases matching TRBD1. Here the CDR3 DNA reads TGTGCCAGCTCACCATCGATACCCCACAGGGGGGCCTTCTCTGGGGCCAACGTCCTGACTTTC. Amino acids: CASSPSIPHRGAFSGANVLTF.